Listed below are T cell receptor beta chains from one sample, sequenced in a study of blood T cell repertoires in COVID-19. Generated by immunoSEQ multiplex PCR, the TCRdb table keeps only in-frame clones and is missing some. The sample includes about 40,000 clones, around 83% seen only once; the top ten take less than 3.5%. The specimen sequenced was peripheral blood. These TCRs come from a woman aged 60-75 years with acute or convalescent COVID-19. CDR3s include the opening cysteine and the closing phenylalanine or tryptophan. Rows may omit the clone size; those that give it use once, few, many or a size class.

j_gene: TRBJ2-5; abundance: .; v_gene: TRBV15; CDR3aa: CATEPGQGLETQYF
j_gene: TRBJ2-3; abundance: .; v_gene: TRBV18; CDR3aa: CASSRAGADTQYF
j_gene: TRBJ1-3; abundance: once; v_gene: TRBV27; CDR3aa: CASSSGAGNTIYF
j_gene: TRBJ1-2; abundance: once; v_gene: TRBV2; CDR3aa: CASSDGRGGYTF
j_gene: TRBJ2-2; abundance: .; v_gene: TRBV3-1/TRBV3-2; CDR3aa: CASSRQGGASGELFF
j_gene: TRBJ1-2; abundance: few; v_gene: TRBV7-9; CDR3aa: CASTEVRTGDSYGYTF
j_gene: TRBJ2-5; abundance: .; v_gene: TRBV12-3/TRBV12-4; CDR3aa: CASSLGRKETQYF
j_gene: TRBJ2-7; abundance: .; v_gene: TRBV6-5; CDR3aa: CASRSSGMNYEQYF
j_gene: TRBJ1-1; abundance: .; v_gene: TRBV2; CDR3aa: CASSASGQATFQAFF
j_gene: TRBJ2-1; abundance: .; v_gene: TRBV3-1/TRBV3-2; CDR3aa: CASNQGQFGNEQFF
j_gene: TRBJ2-5; abundance: .; v_gene: TRBV11-2; CDR3aa: CASSSSDRGETQYF
j_gene: TRBJ2-7; abundance: .; v_gene: TRBV30; CDR3aa: CAWSVKGASEQYF
j_gene: TRBJ2-2; abundance: .; v_gene: TRBV18; CDR3aa: CASSGQLYTGELFF
j_gene: TRBJ2-5; abundance: .; v_gene: TRBV30; CDR3aa: CAWSLAGTPEGTQYF
j_gene: TRBJ1-1; abundance: few; v_gene: TRBV11-2; CDR3aa: CASSPGRGGTEAFF
j_gene: TRBJ1-2; abundance: .; v_gene: TRBV6-1; CDR3aa: CASSEQGGYGYTF
j_gene: TRBJ1-1; abundance: .; v_gene: TRBV5-1; CDR3aa: CASSTTGGPTEAFF
j_gene: TRBJ1-4; abundance: .; v_gene: TRBV30; CDR3aa: CAWSRTVNNEKLFF
j_gene: TRBJ2-5; abundance: .; v_gene: TRBV19; CDR3aa: CASSIDLVEGETQYF
j_gene: TRBJ2-1; abundance: .; v_gene: TRBV28; CDR3aa: CASRRHGLVQNNEQFF
j_gene: TRBJ1-3; abundance: .; v_gene: TRBV3-1/TRBV3-2; CDR3aa: CASSPGQGWKGNTIYF
j_gene: TRBJ2-5; abundance: .; v_gene: TRBV6-5; CDR3aa: CASSLGAQETQYF
j_gene: TRBJ2-7; abundance: .; v_gene: TRBV6-1; CDR3aa: CASSDRRDRGTYEQYF
j_gene: TRBJ2-3; abundance: .; v_gene: TRBV5-6; CDR3aa: CASSWNGGRYADTQYF
j_gene: TRBJ1-4; abundance: .; v_gene: TRBV4-1; CDR3aa: CASSQDFQGWEKLFF
j_gene: TRBJ2-3; abundance: .; v_gene: TRBV6-1; CDR3aa: CASSERGGLDTQYF
j_gene: TRBJ2-7; abundance: .; v_gene: TRBV21-1; CDR3aa: CASSKRTTYEQYF
j_gene: TRBJ2-5; abundance: .; v_gene: TRBV12-3/TRBV12-4; CDR3aa: CASRAGAQETQYF
j_gene: TRBJ1-2; abundance: .; v_gene: TRBV18; CDR3aa: CASSVGPGTGNYGYTF
j_gene: TRBJ1-2; abundance: few; v_gene: TRBV19; CDR3aa: CASRTLTNYGYTF
j_gene: TRBJ1-1; abundance: .; v_gene: TRBV5-1; CDR3aa: CASSLVANTEAFF
j_gene: TRBJ2-2; abundance: .; v_gene: TRBV10-1; CDR3aa: CASSGGAGEVETGELFF
j_gene: TRBJ2-7; abundance: .; v_gene: TRBV7-2; CDR3aa: CASSASQGNYEQYF
j_gene: TRBJ2-2; abundance: .; v_gene: TRBV11-2; CDR3aa: CASSLYAGGNTGELFF
j_gene: TRBJ2-7; abundance: .; v_gene: TRBV2; CDR3aa: CASSVGVAYEQYF
j_gene: TRBJ1-2; abundance: .; v_gene: TRBV5-8; CDR3aa: CASSFGTATYGYTF
j_gene: TRBJ1-1; abundance: .; v_gene: TRBV20-1; CDR3aa: CSAGQGPIAFF
j_gene: TRBJ1-2; abundance: .; v_gene: TRBV2; CDR3aa: CASSYSFYGYTF
j_gene: TRBJ1-4; abundance: .; v_gene: TRBV5-5; CDR3aa: CASSLLEFRENEKLFF
j_gene: TRBJ1-1; abundance: few; v_gene: TRBV10-3; CDR3aa: CAISAYLDHRGGANTEAFF
j_gene: TRBJ1-1; abundance: .; v_gene: TRBV5-1; CDR3aa: CASSLALGGMNTEAFF
j_gene: TRBJ2-7; abundance: .; v_gene: TRBV28; CDR3aa: CASSFGSSYEQYF
j_gene: TRBJ2-3; abundance: .; v_gene: TRBV5-1; CDR3aa: CASSLASSGSRDTQYF
j_gene: TRBJ1-5; abundance: .; v_gene: TRBV2; CDR3aa: CASSTGDKGQPQHF
j_gene: TRBJ1-2; abundance: .; v_gene: TRBV29-1; CDR3aa: CSVMSYRRSNGYTF
j_gene: TRBJ2-3; abundance: .; v_gene: TRBV9; CDR3aa: CASGVTGGPSSTDTQYF
j_gene: TRBJ1-2; abundance: few; v_gene: TRBV6-1; CDR3aa: CASSEAQGPYGYTF
j_gene: TRBJ2-1; abundance: .; v_gene: TRBV7-3; CDR3aa: CASSLSGGEQFF
j_gene: TRBJ2-2; abundance: .; v_gene: TRBV2; CDR3aa: CASLKGQGYTGELFF
j_gene: TRBJ2-5; abundance: .; v_gene: TRBV2; CDR3aa: CASSNGQEETQYF
j_gene: TRBJ2-2; abundance: .; v_gene: TRBV2; CDR3aa: CASSERRANTGELFF
j_gene: TRBJ2-7; abundance: .; v_gene: TRBV30; CDR3aa: CAWDPGLAGPSEQYF